The 15 T cell receptor beta chains below were found in one sample sequenced in a study of shared clonotypes between healthy human individuals. TCRdb's copy holds only in-frame clones and misses some; the assay was immunoSEQ multiplex PCR. The sample has over 400,000 clones, approximately 84% seen once; the top ten hold more than 9.5%. The sequenced sample was PBMCs. The receptor set was obtained from a middle-aged woman in good health. Some clones in this sample may be carry-over from other donors' samples.

Concerning this clone itself: It is likely a read error: a sequence one base away is far more abundant. This rearrangement joins TRBV11-3 to TRBJ2-1; the D is unclear. The V gene lost 5 bases and the J gene lost 3 bases, with 8 bases spanning the gap. Germline CDR1 is SGHNT and CDR2 is YENEEA. The CDR3 is made up of 13 amino acids. The CDR3 spells CASSPRLYNEQFF. In DNA form, the CDR3 reads TGTGCCAGCAGCCCCCGCCTCTACAATGAGCAGTTCTTC.

The genes are TRBV6-1 and TRBJ1-2, with D unclear. Germline CDR1 MNHNS, CDR2 SASEGT. CDR3 length equals 13 residues. V was shortened by 0 bases and J by 5 bases, with 7 bases between the two germline ends. The CDR3 DNA reads as TGTGCCAGCAGTGAAGCGCTGAGTTATGGCTACACCTTC. Residues: CASSEALSYGYTF.

For this clone: This likely came from a read error, as a far larger clone is one base away. The rearrangement joins TRBV28 to TRBJ2-7; possibly TRBD1 for D (6 bases). With 2 bases removed from V and 3 bases from J, the gap between germline ends came to 20 bases. The CDR3 spans 17 residues. The germline V gene has CDR1 MDHEN and CDR2 SYDVKM. CDR3 amino acids: CASSLGDWTVGYYEQYF. CDR3 coding DNA: TGTGCCAGCAGTTTAGGCGATTGGACAGTGGGCTACTACGAGCAGTACTTC.

To note about this clone: This sequence is one base from a far larger clone and is likely a read error. This sequence joins TRBV6-5 and TRBJ2-3; 9 nucleotides match TRBD1. The CDR3 is 15 amino acids. The germline CDR1 and CDR2 sequences are MNHEY and SVGAGI. The CDR3 DNA follows: TGTGCCAGCAGTCCCCGGACAGGGGCGACAGATACGCAGTGTTTT. The encoded protein is CASSPRTGATDTQCF.

The J gene is TRBJ2-3, the V gene TRBV5-1; tentatively, D is TRBD2 (6 bases). The CDR3 extends over 16 amino acids. Germline-derived CDR1 and CDR2 are SGHRS and YFSETQ. V was trimmed by 0 bases and J by 1 base, leaving 12 bases between them. The CDR3 DNA is TGCGCCAGCAGCTTGGCGGCGGGACCCGGCACAGATACGCAGTATTTT. It yields the protein CASSLAAGPGTDTQYF.

This clone was detected once. The genes are TRBV5-8 and TRBJ1-1; D ambiguous. Per the germline V gene, CDR1 is SGHTS and CDR2 is YDEGEE. The CDR3 is made up of 13 amino acids. Trimming took off 5 bases at V and 1 base at J, with 9 bases between the two ends. As DNA, the CDR3 is TGTGCCAGCAGGCCGCGGGGGAACACTGAAGCTTTCTTT. As protein: CASRPRGNTEAFF.

This clone was counted between two and nine times. The chain links TRBV11-1 to TRBJ1-2; no reliable D call. Germline-derived CDR1 and CDR2 are SGHAT and FQDESV (reference sequence). The CDR3 runs 14 residues. With 1 base removed from V and 2 bases from J, the gap between germline ends came to 8 bases. CDR3 region: CASSLDRRNYGYTF. The CDR3, as DNA: TGTGCCAGCAGCTTAGATCGCAGAAACTATGGCTACACCTTC. The variable domain in full, completed from reference TRBV11-1 and TRBJ1-2, reads EAEVAQSPRYKITEKSQAVAFWCDPISGHATLYWYRQILGQGPELLVQFQDESVVDDSQLPKDRFSAERLKGVDSTLKIQPAELGDSAMYLCASSLDRRNYGYTFGSGTRLTVV.

A single count supports this clone. A far more abundant clone sits one base away, making this likely a read error. This specimen includes other DNA sequences encoding the same CDR3. CDR3 DNA sequence: TGTGCCAGCTCACCAAGTCCTGTCGGGCAGGGGGCCGACGAGCAGTACTTC. It codes for CASSPSPVGQGADEQYF. The rearrangement uses TRBV18 and TRBJ2-7, with 8 bases aligning to TRBD1. The CDR3 runs 17 residues. The J segment lost 5 bases and the V segment lost 2 bases, leaving 14 bases of the junction unmatched. Germline V gene data show CDR1 as KGHSH and CDR2 as LQKENI.

This clone was detected ten times or more. This chain connects TRBV7-3 to TRBJ2-2; D assignment may be TRBD1 or TRBD2 (5 bases each). Per the germline V gene, CDR1 is SGHTA and CDR2 is FQGTGA. Trimming took off 3 bases at V and 3 bases at J, with 8 bases between the two ends. This CDR3 is built from 14 residues. The CDR3 reads CASSLGVDTGELFF. CDR3 nucleotides: TGTGCCAGCAGCTTGGGGGTCGACACCGGGGAGCTGTTTTTT.

This clone occurred once. The V call is TRBV6-5, the J call TRBJ2-7; 7 nucleotides agree with TRBD1. The CDR3 length is 15 residues. Germline CDR1 reads MNHEY; CDR2 reads SVGAGI. V shed 4 bases and J 0 bases; nucleotides not matched to a gene: 6. DNA for the CDR3: TGTGCCAGCAGTTCGGGACAGCCGCACTCCTACGAGCAGTACTTC. Translated: CASSSGQPHSYEQYF.

CDR3 DNA: TGTGCCAGCAGCTTAACAGCGGGAGGCCCCGGGGAGCTGTTTTTT. Its protein is CASSLTAGGPGELFF. V is TRBV7-9 and J is TRBJ2-2; 9 bases fit TRBD2. Per the germline V gene, CDR1 is SEHNR and CDR2 is FQNEAQ (reference sequence). After removal of 2 bases from V and 6 bases from J, the junction contained 4 bases not matched to a gene. The CDR3 consists of 15 residues.

The CDR3 nucleotides read TGCAGCGTCTCACAGGGGGGTGGCGGGGAGCTGTTTTTT. Amino acids: CSVSQGGGGELFF. The chain combines TRBV29-1 with TRBJ2-2; 8 bases align to TRBD1. Germline CDR1 and CDR2: SQVTM and ANQGSEA. The CDR3 length is 13 residues. The ends lost 6 bases at V and 7 bases at J; junction bases unmatched: 7.

There are a few counts of this clone. This chain uses TRBV5-1 with TRBJ2-3; D perhaps matches TRBD2 (5 bases). CDR3 length: 17 amino acids. V lost 4 bases and J 5 bases, leaving 23 bases between the germline ends. Germline V gives CDR1 SGHRS, CDR2 YFSETQ. CDR3 sequence reads: CASSTPRGERHRDTQYF. The CDR3 DNA is TGCGCCAGCAGCACACCCCGGGGAGAGCGGCACCGAGATACGCAGTATTTT.

Comments on this clone: A far larger clone is one base from this, pointing to a likely read error. The chain links TRBV29-1 to TRBJ2-5; D is possibly TRBD2 (6 bases). The J call may be faulty, since TRBJ2-7 better matches the DNA end. This CDR3 contains 12 residues. Germline assignment: CDR1 SQVTM and CDR2 ANQGSEA. This CDR3 is CSARDVTYEQYF. Here the CDR3 DNA reads TGCAGCGCGCGGGACGTAACCTACGAGCAGTACTTC.

For this clone: A far larger clone differs by one base, so this is likely a read error. This CDR3 is missing its conserved last phenylalanine or tryptophan, likely due to a read error. The sample carries other DNA sequences with the same CDR3. The chain combines TRBV6-1 with TRBJ1-1; possibly TRBD1 for D (6 bases). Trimming took off 2 bases at V and 3 bases at J, with 7 bases between the two ends. Germline values: CDR1 MNHNS, CDR2 SASEGT. The CDR3 totals 13 residues. The CDR3 DNA reads TGTGCCAGCAGTGAAAGGGGGTACACTGAAGCTTTCTTA. Protein: CASSERGYTEAFL.